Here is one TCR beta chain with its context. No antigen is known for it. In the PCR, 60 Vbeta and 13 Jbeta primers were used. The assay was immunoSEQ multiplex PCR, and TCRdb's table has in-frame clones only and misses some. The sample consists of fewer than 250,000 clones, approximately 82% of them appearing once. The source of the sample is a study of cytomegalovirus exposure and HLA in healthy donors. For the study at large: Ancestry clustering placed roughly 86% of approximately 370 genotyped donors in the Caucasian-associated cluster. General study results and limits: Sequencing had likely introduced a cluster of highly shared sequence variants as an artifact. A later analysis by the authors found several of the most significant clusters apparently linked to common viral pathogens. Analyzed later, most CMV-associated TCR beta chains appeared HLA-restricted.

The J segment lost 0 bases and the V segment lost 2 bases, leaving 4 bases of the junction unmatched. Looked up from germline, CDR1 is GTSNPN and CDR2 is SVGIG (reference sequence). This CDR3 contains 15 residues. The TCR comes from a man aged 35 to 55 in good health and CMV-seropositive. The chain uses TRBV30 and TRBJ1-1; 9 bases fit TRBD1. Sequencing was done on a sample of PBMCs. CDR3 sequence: CAWSTGQGLNTEAFF. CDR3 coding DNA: TGTGCCTGGAGTACCGGACAGGGGTTGAACACTGAAGCTTTCTTT.